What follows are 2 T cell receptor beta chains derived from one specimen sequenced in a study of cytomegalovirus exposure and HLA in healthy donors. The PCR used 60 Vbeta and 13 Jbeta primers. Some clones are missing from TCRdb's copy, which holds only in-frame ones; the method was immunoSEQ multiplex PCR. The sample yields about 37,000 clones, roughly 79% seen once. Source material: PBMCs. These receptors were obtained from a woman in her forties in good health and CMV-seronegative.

As DNA, the CDR3 is TGTGCCAGCTCACCGGGCTCGGCCGAGCATAACTATGGCTACACCTTC. As protein: CASSPGSAEHNYGYTF. The chain links TRBV18 to TRBJ1-2; the D is unclear. The CDR3 runs 16 residues. Looked up from germline, CDR1 is KGHSH and CDR2 is LQKENI. With 3 bases removed from V and 1 base from J, the gap between germline ends came to 15 bases. The whole variable domain, remainder taken from reference TRBV18 and TRBJ1-2, is NAGVMQNPRHLVRRRGQEARLRCSPMKGHSHVYWYRQLPEEGLKFMVYLQKENIIDESGMPKERFSAEFPKEGPSILRIQQVVRGDSAAYFCASSPGSAEHNYGYTFGSGTRLTVV.

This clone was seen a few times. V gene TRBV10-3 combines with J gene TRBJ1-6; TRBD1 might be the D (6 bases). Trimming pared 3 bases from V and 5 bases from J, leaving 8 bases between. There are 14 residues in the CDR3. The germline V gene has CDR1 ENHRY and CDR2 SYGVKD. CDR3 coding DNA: TGTGCCATCAGTGAAACAGGGAATAATTCACCCCTCCACTTT. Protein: CAISETGNNSPLHF.